Listed below are T cell receptor beta chains from one sample, sequenced in a study of blood T cell repertoires in COVID-19. Data came from immunoSEQ multiplex PCR; TCRdb stores just in-frame clones and leaves some out. Among roughly 71,000 clones listed, roughly 85% were seen once. The specimen sequenced was peripheral blood. The origin of the receptors is a man in his fifties with acute or convalescent COVID-19. CDR3s include the opening cysteine and the closing phenylalanine or tryptophan. The D gene is left open where the match is weak. Expanded clones are given a class, and other clones once, few, many or no size at all.

>TRBD1|few|TRBJ1-1|TRBV27
TGTGCCAGCAGCCGCTACGGACAGGGAAGGACTGAAGCTTTCTTT
CASSRYGQGRTEAFF
>TRBD1|NA|TRBJ2-6|TRBV18
TGTGCCAGCTCAAGGGCAGCGGGGACAGGGAGTCCTGGGGCCAACGTCCTGACTTTC
CASSRAAGTGSPGANVLTF
>NA|NA|TRBJ1-1|TRBV7-9
TGTGCCAGCAGCCGAACGACAGGTATGAACACTGAAGCTTTCTTT
CASSRTTGMNTEAFF
>NA|NA|TRBJ1-6|TRBV5-6
TGTGCCAGCAGCTTGGAGCGATATTCACCCCTCCACTTT
CASSLERYSPLHF
>NA|NA|TRBJ2-5|TRBV5-1
TGCGCCAGCAGCGGTCGGGGCGGGGTGGAGACCCAGTACTTC
CASSGRGGVETQYF
>NA|NA|TRBJ2-1|TRBV20-1
TGCAGTGCCAGAGCTTTCGGGGAGCAGTTCTTC
CSARAFGEQFF
>NA|NA|TRBJ2-1|TRBV11-3
TGTGCCAGCAGCTTAGGGGCTAGCTCGGGCGAGCAGTTCTTC
CASSLGASSGEQFF
>NA|NA|TRBJ2-5|TRBV5-8
TGTGCCAGGACATCCCGGGACTTAAAAGAGACCCAGTACTTC
CARTSRDLKETQYF
>TRBD1|NA|TRBJ2-2|TRBV10-2
TGCGCCAGCCGCGGGCAGGGGGTTGGCACCGGGGAGCTGTTTTTT
CASRGQGVGTGELFF
>NA|NA|TRBJ2-7|TRBV5-8
TGTGCCAGCAGCTTCCCAGGGGGGACCTACGAGCAGTACTTC
CASSFPGGTYEQYF
>NA|NA|TRBJ2-7|TRBV11-2
TGTGCCAGCAGCTTTTACAACGAGCAGTACTTC
CASSFYNEQYF
>NA|NA|TRBJ1-1|TRBV6-5
TGTGCCAGCAGTTACCTGGGGAGGGACACTGAAGCTTTCTTT
CASSYLGRDTEAFF
>NA|NA|TRBJ1-2|TRBV6-5
TGTGCCAGCACAACAGGGTACTATGGCTACACCTTC
CASTTGYYGYTF
>NA|few|TRBJ1-1|TRBV5-4
TGTGCCAGCAGCGCCCGGTCTCCCCCCACTGAAGCTTTCTTT
CASSARSPPTEAFF
>NA|NA|TRBJ2-3|TRBV25-1
TGTGCCAGCAGTGAACCGACAGGCTTGCGGGCAGATACGCAGTATTTT
CASSEPTGLRADTQYF
>TRBD1|once|TRBJ2-3|TRBV7-9
TGTGCCAGCAGCTTACCCGACAGGGGTTCGACTAGCACAGATACGCAGTATTTT
CASSLPDRGSTSTDTQYF
>NA|NA|TRBJ2-5|TRBV12-3/TRBV12-4
TGTGCCAGCAGTTTAGTGGGGGCACAGTACTTC
CASSLVGAQYF
>NA|NA|TRBJ1-3|TRBV21-1
TGTGCCAGCTTACAGGTGAGTTCTTCCTCTGGAAACACCATATATTTT
CASLQVSSSSGNTIYF
>NA|NA|TRBJ1-1|TRBV6-6
TGTGCCAGCAGTTACAATCCAGGGCGAGCTTTCTTT
CASSYNPGRAFF
>TRBD1|NA|TRBJ1-1|TRBV5-1
TGCGCCAGCAGCTCCGACAGGGCAACAGGCACTGAAGCTTTCTTT
CASSSDRATGTEAFF
>TRBD1|few|TRBJ2-6|TRBV19
TGTGCCAGTAGTACCGCAGGGGGCGGTGGGGCCAACGTCCTGACTTTC
CASSTAGGGGANVLTF
>TRBD1|NA|TRBJ1-3|TRBV5-1
TGCGCCAGCAGCCCCGACGGGACAGGGAGCTCTGGAAACACCATATATTTT
CASSPDGTGSSGNTIYF
>NA|NA|TRBJ2-5|TRBV7-7
TGTGCCAGCAGCTCAGGAGTTGGGGGGGGGCCCGGAGAGACCCAGTACTTC
CASSSGVGGGPGETQYF
>TRBD1|NA|TRBJ2-1|TRBV30
TGTGCCTGGAGTTTCGGGACAGGATCCTACAATGAGCAGTTCTTC
CAWSFGTGSYNEQFF
>NA|NA|TRBJ1-1|TRBV6-5
TGTGCCAGCAGGATCCAACAGGGATATGCCACTGAAGCTTTCTTT
CASRIQQGYATEAFF
>TRBD1|NA|TRBJ2-2|TRBV28
TGTGCCAGCAGCCGTGACAGGGTGGTCGGGGAGCTGTTTTTT
CASSRDRVVGELFF
>TRBD1|NA|TRBJ2-6|TRBV24-1
TGTGCCACCAGTGATTTTCCGATTCGAGACAGGGATCCTGGGGCCAACGTCCTGACTTTC
CATSDFPIRDRDPGANVLTF
>TRBD1|NA|TRBJ1-1|TRBV2
TGTGCCAGCAGTAGACAGGGGAGGAACACTGAAGCTTTCTTT
CASSRQGRNTEAFF
>NA|once|TRBJ2-2|TRBV7-6
TGTGCCAGCAGCTTTAATCAGGCCCCCAACACCGGGGAGCTGTTTTTT
CASSFNQAPNTGELFF
>NA|NA|TRBJ1-6|TRBV7-8
TGTGCCAGCAGCCACGACAGATCTAATTCACCCCTCCACTTT
CASSHDRSNSPLHF
>TRBD1|NA|TRBJ1-1|TRBV11-2
TGTGCCAGCAGCTTGTGGCAGGGGGTTATGAACACTGAAGCTTTCTTT
CASSLWQGVMNTEAFF
>NA|NA|TRBJ1-1|TRBV6-1
TGTGCCAGCAGTGAGTGGGCAGGGGAGGGGGACACTGAAGCTTTCTTT
CASSEWAGEGDTEAFF
>NA|NA|TRBJ2-3|TRBV6-5
TGTGCCAGCAGTAACCTCCCAGGGGCAGATACGCAGTATTTT
CASSNLPGADTQYF
>NA|NA|TRBJ2-5|TRBV5-4
TGTGCCAGCAGTGACAGGGGAGGGGAGACCCAGTACTTC
CASSDRGGETQYF
>NA|NA|TRBJ1-4|TRBV6-1
TGTGCCAGCAGTGAATTTAGCAGGGCGGGGGAAAAACTGTTTTTT
CASSEFSRAGEKLFF
>TRBD1|NA|TRBJ2-7|TRBV6-5
TGTGCCAGCAGTTACTATGGGGGACAGTCCTACGAGCAGTACTTC
CASSYYGGQSYEQYF
>NA|NA|TRBJ1-1|TRBV28
TGTGCCAGCAGTTTACGGACAGCCACTGAAGCTTTCTTT
CASSLRTATEAFF
>NA|NA|TRBJ1-3|TRBV9
TGTGCCAGCAGCGTAGCGAGCCTCTCTGGAAACACCATATATTTT
CASSVASLSGNTIYF
>TRBD2|NA|TRBJ2-1|TRBV2
TGTGCCAGCAGGGAGGGGACTAACTACAATGAGCAGTTCTTC
CASREGTNYNEQFF
>TRBD2|NA|TRBJ2-5|TRBV6-5
TGTGCCAGCAGGCAGCGGGGGCGGAGAGAGACCCAGTACTTC
CASRQRGRRETQYF
>NA|once|TRBJ1-4|TRBV2
TGTGCCAGCAGTGAACGGGAGGATTATGAAAAACTGTTTTTT
CASSEREDYEKLFF
>TRBD2|NA|TRBJ2-1|TRBV5-4
TGTGCCAGCAGCTTTAGCGGGGGGAGGGATGAGCAGTTCTTC
CASSFSGGRDEQFF
>NA|NA|TRBJ2-5|TRBV6-1
TGTGCCAGCAGTGAACCAGCGGGCCACCAGCCCGGGGAGACCCAGTACTTC
CASSEPAGHQPGETQYF
>NA|NA|TRBJ2-5|TRBV11-2
TGTGCCAGCAGCCAGGGCTTGGGCGCCCAGTACTTC
CASSQGLGAQYF
>NA|once|TRBJ2-7|TRBV21-1
TGTGCCAGCAGCAAAGAACGGGAGGGCCGATTGGACGAGCAGTACTTC
CASSKEREGRLDEQYF
>TRBD2|few|TRBJ2-3|TRBV25-1
TGTGCCAGCAAAGGACTAGCGGGGGTGGGTAGCACAGATACGCAGTATTTT
CASKGLAGVGSTDTQYF
>TRBD1|NA|TRBJ2-3|TRBV10-1
TGCGCCAGCACCCCTGGACAGGGGCCAGATACGCAGTATTTT
CASTPGQGPDTQYF
>TRBD1|once|TRBJ1-2|TRBV19
TGTGCCAGTAGTATCGGACAGGGATACAACTATGGCTACACCTTC
CASSIGQGYNYGYTF
>TRBD1|few|TRBJ2-1|TRBV20-1
TGCAGTGCTAGTTCTTACGGACAGGGCGGTTCCTACAATGAGCAGTTCTTC
CSASSYGQGGSYNEQFF
>NA|NA|TRBJ2-5|TRBV29-1
TGCAGCGCGGTGCGAGGGGGGGCTGAAGGAGAGACCCAGTACTTC
CSAVRGGAEGETQYF
>NA|once|TRBJ2-1|TRBV19
TGTGCCAGTAGTATAGGTGACGACGGGTACAATGAGCAGTTCTTC
CASSIGDDGYNEQFF
>NA|NA|TRBJ1-5|TRBV2
TGTGCCACCCAGCCAGGGGCCGGCCAGCCCCAGCATTTT
CATQPGAGQPQHF
>NA|NA|TRBJ1-4|TRBV5-4
TGTGCCAGCAGTAACAAAACGAATGAAAAACTGTTTTTT
CASSNKTNEKLFF
>NA|NA|TRBJ2-7|TRBV27
TGTGCCAGCGGGGGGGCTCTCGCCTACGAGCAGTACTTC
CASGGALAYEQYF
>NA|NA|TRBJ1-2|TRBV27
TGTGCCAGCAGTTTCGATGCCGGGGGTGGCTACACCTTC
CASSFDAGGGYTF